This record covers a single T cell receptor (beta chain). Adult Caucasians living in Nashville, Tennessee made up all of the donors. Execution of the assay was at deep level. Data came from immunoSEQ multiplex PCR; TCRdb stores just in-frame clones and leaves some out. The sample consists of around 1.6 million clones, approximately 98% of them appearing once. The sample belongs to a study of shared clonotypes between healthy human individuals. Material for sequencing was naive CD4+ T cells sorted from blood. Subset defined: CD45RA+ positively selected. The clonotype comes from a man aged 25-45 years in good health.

Here the CDR3 DNA reads TGTGCCAGCAGCTTAGGGGCAGGGGCCCTAGCTAACTATGGCTACACCTTC. Its protein product is CASSLGAGALANYGYTF. V usage is TRBV11-2 and J usage is TRBJ1-2, with D perhaps matching TRBD1 (6 bases). The V end lost 1 base, the J end lost 0 bases, and 15 bases lay between the germline ends. The CDR3 sequence is 17 residues long. Germline CDR1 and CDR2: SGHAT and FQNNGV.